Below, one T cell receptor beta chain is given with its context. This could be a read error, since a much larger clone is one nucleotide away. This CDR3 has 13 amino acids. V lost 4 bases, J lost 5 bases, and 2 bases stayed unmatched. Germline CDR1 is SGHDT and CDR2 is YYEEEE. These data belong to a study of blood T cell repertoires in COVID-19. Here immunoSEQ multiplex PCR was the method, and the copy in TCRdb shows in-frame clones only, minus some. The sample lists roughly 230,000 clones, roughly four fifths occurring once. Sequenced: peripheral blood. This clonotype was sampled from a middle-aged man with acute or convalescent COVID-19. The genes are TRBV5-6 and TRBJ1-2; 10 bases map to TRBD1. The CDR3 DNA follows: TGTGCCAGCAGCGCGGGACAGGGGTATGGCTACACCTTC. It specifies CASSAGQGYGYTF.